This T cell receptor beta chain was sequenced during a study of T cell responses to AZD1222 COVID-19 vaccine. Study as a whole: Pooled in the analysis were second doses at about 4 or about 12 weeks. The study, taken as a whole, reports: CD4 TCRs linked to vaccination spanned spike, dominating at 160-218 and 743-854. After the peak T cell response, and only then, were repertoires sampled. When two AZD1222 doses had been given, Spike-specific TCR breadth and depth rose.

Sequenced by immunoSEQ multiplex PCR; TCRdb stores in-frame clones only, minus some. Seen here are approximately 90,000 clones, roughly nine tenths observed once, and the top ten hold around 7.7%. In regard to this clone: Its antigen is still unknown.

V was clipped by 5 bases and J by 4 bases, with 15 bases between them. The CDR3 consists of 14 residues. Per germline, CDR1 SGHVS and CDR2 FQNEAQ. The sample consisted of peripheral blood, taken on day 0 of AZD1222 vaccination. The chain couples TRBV7-8 to TRBJ2-7; D may be TRBD2 (6 bases). The clonotype originates from an adult in good health. CDR3 sequence: CASSPIRSGYEQYF. The CDR3 DNA sequence: TGTGCCAGCAGCCCCATCCGAAGCGGGTACGAGCAGTACTTC.